This is a list of T cell receptor beta chains from one sample in a study of a mutant IDH1 vaccine in newly diagnosed glioma. These TCRs' antigens remain unknown. Profiling relied on immunoSEQ multiplex PCR, and the TCRdb table lists in-frame clones only, not all of them. The sample includes roughly 86,000 clones, over 85% of them seen just once. Sequenced material: PBMCs, taken from a glioma patient whose treatment included an IDH1 peptide vaccine. These receptors originate from a woman in her forties or fifties with glioma. Each CDR3 is given with its conserved first and last residue. A D gene is named only where the DNA matches it firmly. A row's size may be missing; if present it is once, few, many or a size class.

length | J | V | size | D | DNA | CDR3
13 | TRBJ1-6 | TRBV11-2 | . | . | TGTGCCAGCAGCTTAGAAGTAGGAGGGCCCCTCCACTTT | CASSLEVGGPLHF
15 | TRBJ2-1 | TRBV29-1 | . | . | TGCAGCGTTGAAGGTAGGGAGCAGACCTCCAATGAGCAGTTCTTC | CSVEGREQTSNEQFF
19 | TRBJ2-1 | TRBV7-2 | . | . | TGTGCCAGCAGCCCACGGGGACAGCCGGGACTACACTCCTACAATGAGCAGTTCTTC | CASSPRGQPGLHSYNEQFF
15 | TRBJ2-7 | TRBV7-9 | . | . | TGTGCCAGCAGCTTAGGCGGGGCCACCTCCTACGAGCAGTACTTC | CASSLGGATSYEQYF
13 | TRBJ2-1 | TRBV9 | . | . | TGTGCCAGCAGCGTAGATGGGGGACGTGAGCAGTTCTTC | CASSVDGGREQFF
12 | TRBJ2-3 | TRBV7-9 | . | . | TGTGCCACCCAACCAGGACACGATACGCAGTATTTT | CATQPGHDTQYF
16 | TRBJ1-2 | TRBV6-1 | . | TRBD1 | TGTGCCAGCAGTGAAGAGAGCCAGGGGGCGGTCTATGGCTACACCTTC | CASSEESQGAVYGYTF
14 | TRBJ2-7 | TRBV27 | . | . | TGTGCCAGCAGTGACTTGAATTCTCCCTACGAGCAGTACTTC | CASSDLNSPYEQYF
11 | TRBJ2-7 | TRBV27 | . | . | TGTGCCAGCAGTAGGGGATACGAGCAGTACTTC | CASSRGYEQYF
15 | TRBJ2-3 | TRBV18 | . | . | TGTGCCAGCTCACCACCGGGGGCGAGCACAGATACGCAGTATTTT | CASSPPGASTDTQYF
18 | TRBJ2-2 | TRBV5-6 | . | TRBD2 | TGTGCCAGCAGCTTGGACCCCGGACTAGCGGAATACACCGGGGAGCTGTTTTTT | CASSLDPGLAEYTGELFF
14 | TRBJ1-1 | TRBV6-6 | . | . | TGTGCCAGCAGTTCCCCCGCATCCAGCGCTGAAGCTTTCTTT | CASSSPASSAEAFF
14 | TRBJ1-1 | TRBV6-5 | few | . | TGTGCCAGCAGTTACTATAGGGGGGTCGATGAAGCTTTCTTT | CASSYYRGVDEAFF
17 | TRBJ2-3 | TRBV5-1 | . | TRBD2 | TGCGCCAGCAGCGCTAAGGGACTAGCGGAACCGCGGGATACGCAGTATTTT | CASSAKGLAEPRDTQYF
15 | TRBJ1-5 | TRBV19 | . | . | TGTGCCAGTAGTACGGACAGCGAGGGCAATCAGCCCCAGCATTTT | CASSTDSEGNQPQHF
13 | TRBJ1-1 | TRBV10-2 | . | . | TGCGCCAGCAGTGGGACAGCGTGGACTGAAGCTTTCTTT | CASSGTAWTEAFF
14 | TRBJ2-5 | TRBV7-9 | . | . | TGTGCCAGCAGCTTCAGGGGGGAACAAGAGACCCAGTACTTC | CASSFRGEQETQYF
16 | TRBJ2-7 | TRBV7-8 | . | TRBD2 | TGTGCCAGCAGCCCCTATAGACTAGCGGGACCCTACGAGCAGTACTTC | CASSPYRLAGPYEQYF
14 | TRBJ2-1 | TRBV30 | . | . | TGTGCCTCCCGGGAAATATTGAGGGACAATGAGCAGTTCTTC | CASREILRDNEQFF
12 | TRBJ2-7 | TRBV14 | . | . | TGTGCCAGCTGTGGGACCTCCTACGAGCAGTACTTC | CASCGTSYEQYF
15 | TRBJ2-7 | TRBV11-3 | . | . | TGTGCCAGCAGCTTCAGGGACGCTGGGCCCTACGAGCAGTACTTC | CASSFRDAGPYEQYF
12 | TRBJ1-1 | TRBV2 | . | . | TGTGCCAGAGGGGACACCGACACTGAAGCTTTCTTT | CARGDTDTEAFF
15 | TRBJ2-7 | TRBV10-3 | . | TRBD1 | TGTGCCATCAGTGACCTGGGACAGGGTGTTGACGAGCAGTACTTC | CAISDLGQGVDEQYF
16 | TRBJ2-6 | TRBV28 | . | . | TGTGCCAGCAGTTTATTACCGGGTGCTGGGGCCAACGTCCTGACTTTC | CASSLLPGAGANVLTF
16 | TRBJ1-5 | TRBV28 | . | . | TGTGCCAGCAGTTTAGGGGGGCTGGGGAGCAATCAGCCCCAGCATTTT | CASSLGGLGSNQPQHF
14 | TRBJ1-4 | TRBV5-1 | . | TRBD1 | TGCGCCAGCAGCAACGACAGGGGAGACGAAAAACTGTTTTTT | CASSNDRGDEKLFF
15 | TRBJ1-1 | TRBV6-5 | . | TRBD1 | TGTGCCAGCAGTTACTACGGACAGGGGAGTACTGAAGCTTTCTTT | CASSYYGQGSTEAFF
14 | TRBJ2-3 | TRBV6-1 | . | . | TGTGCCAGCAGTGTGACACGAGCAGCTAATACGCAGTATTTT | CASSVTRAANTQYF
14 | TRBJ1-5 | TRBV7-2 | few | TRBD1 | TGTGCCAGCAGCCCAGGGACAGGCAATCAGCCCCAGCATTTT | CASSPGTGNQPQHF
15 | TRBJ2-3 | TRBV2 | . | TRBD2 | TGTGCCAGCACCCCATGGACTAGCGGCACAGATACGCAGTATTTT | CASTPWTSGTDTQYF
15 | TRBJ1-6 | TRBV5-5 | . | TRBD1 | TGTGCCAGCAGCAAAGGACAGGGGGGTGATTCACCCCTCCACTTT | CASSKGQGGDSPLHF
14 | TRBJ2-7 | TRBV5-1 | . | . | TGCGCCAGCAGCTTGGGACTCAGCTCCTACGAGCAGTACTTC | CASSLGLSSYEQYF
13 | TRBJ1-6 | TRBV9 | . | . | TGTGCCAGCAGCCCCCGGACGGGATCACCCCTCCACTTT | CASSPRTGSPLHF
15 | TRBJ2-3 | TRBV30 | . | . | TGTGCCTGGAGTGTAGGGGACGGATACACAGATACGCAGTATTTT | CAWSVGDGYTDTQYF
15 | TRBJ2-1 | TRBV7-7 | . | . | TGTGCTAGCAGCCCAGGACTAGGGGGTCTGGATGAGCAGTTCTTC | CASSPGLGGLDEQFF
14 | TRBJ2-3 | TRBV5-1 | . | . | TGCGCCAGCAGTAGGGGCCAGGGCCCAGATACGCAGTATTTT | CASSRGQGPDTQYF
13 | TRBJ2-7 | TRBV10-2 | once | TRBD2 | TGCGCCAGCAGCCTTAGCGGGATATACGAGCAGTACTTC | CASSLSGIYEQYF
16 | TRBJ2-1 | TRBV28 | . | . | TGTGCCAGCAGCCCAAGGGGTCTAAGGAAGCACAATGAGCAGTTCTTC | CASSPRGLRKHNEQFF
13 | TRBJ1-1 | TRBV7-8 | . | . | TGTGCCAGCAGCTCTCCATGGAACACTGAAGCTTTCTTT | CASSSPWNTEAFF
15 | TRBJ2-7 | TRBV9 | . | TRBD2 | TGTACCAGCAGCCCCGTAGCGGGAGAAGTTTACGAGCAGTACTTC | CTSSPVAGEVYEQYF
15 | TRBJ1-3 | TRBV5-5 | . | . | TGTGCCAGCAGCTTGGAAGGGTCCTCTGGAAACACCATATATTTT | CASSLEGSSGNTIYF
12 | TRBJ1-5 | TRBV28 | . | . | TGTGCCAGCAGTTTTTCGTCCCAGCCCCAGCATTTT | CASSFSSQPQHF
12 | TRBJ2-7 | TRBV15 | . | . | TGTGCCACCAGCAGCGGGAGACTCGAGCAGTACTTC | CATSSGRLEQYF
14 | TRBJ1-5 | TRBV5-5 | . | . | TGTGCCAGCAGCTCCGGGACCCCAAATCAGCCCCAGCATTTT | CASSSGTPNQPQHF
14 | TRBJ2-7 | TRBV19 | . | . | TGTGCCAGTAGTCCCGGGACGGTCTCCTACGAGCAGTACTTC | CASSPGTVSYEQYF
12 | TRBJ2-2 | TRBV2 | . | . | TGTGCCAGCAGGGGTAGGGCCGGGGAGCTGTTTTTT | CASRGRAGELFF
16 | TRBJ2-3 | TRBV9 | . | TRBD2 | TGTGCCAGCAGCGTAGGGCTAGCGGGTGGGACAGATACGCAGTATTTT | CASSVGLAGGTDTQYF
14 | TRBJ1-2 | TRBV18 | . | . | TGTGCCAGCTCACCACTTGAGGATGACTATGGCTACACCTTC | CASSPLEDDYGYTF
11 | TRBJ2-3 | TRBV5-1 | . | . | TGCGCCAGCATGGGGTCCTTTACGCAGTATTTT | CASMGSFTQYF
14 | TRBJ2-2 | TRBV2 | . | . | TGTGCCAGCAGTCCGTTCGCGAACACCGGGGAGCTGTTTTTT | CASSPFANTGELFF
15 | TRBJ1-5 | TRBV10-2 | . | . | TGCGCCAGCAACCCCCAGGGAATTAAGAGTCAGCCCCAGCATTTT | CASNPQGIKSQPQHF